This passage covers 25 T cell receptor beta chains from one sample sequenced in a study of OX40 agonist ivuxolimab in advanced cancers. Assay: immunoSEQ multiplex PCR; the TCRdb copy retains only in-frame clones and omits some. The data contain 25,000 to 30,000 clones, 75% to 95% of them singletons. The sequences come from CD4+ or CD8+ T cells sorted from blood, collected in a trial of the OX40 agonist ivuxolimab. These receptors were collected from an adult with an advanced solid tumor such as melanoma, head and neck, liver or kidney cancer.

This rearrangement joins TRBV27 to TRBJ2-7, with TRBD1 matching 12 bases. The CDR3 sequence is 15 residues long. Germline V gene sequence: CDR1 MNHEY, CDR2 SMNVEV (reference sequence). The V segment lost 5 bases and the J segment 5 bases; nucleotides outside the gene matches: 7. The CDR3 spells CASSTGDRGRDEQYF. CDR3 nucleotides: TGTGCCAGCAGTACGGGGGACAGGGGGCGCGACGAGCAGTACTTC.

This chain joins TRBV21-1 and TRBJ2-1; TRBD1, the table's D call, was not compared with the DNA. TRBV21-1 is noted as a pseudogene. CDR3 length: 13 residues. The CDR3 loop reads CAITGQEDNEQFF. The CDR3 DNA reads TGTGCCATCACGGGACAGGAGGACAATGAGCAGTTCTTC.

This rearrangement joins TRBV7-8 to TRBJ2-1; D perhaps matches TRBD1 (5 bases). The germline V and J ends were trimmed by 1 base and 12 bases, with 10 bases remaining between them. The CDR3 totals 12 residues. Germline CDR1 is SGHVS and CDR2 is FQNEAQ. CDR3: CASSLGGLGQFF. DNA of the CDR3: TGTGCCAGCAGCTTAGGGGGCCTCGGGCAGTTCTTC.

The chain joins TRBV10-2 to TRBJ2-1, with D tentatively TRBD1 or TRBD2 (5 bases each). V was trimmed by 8 bases and J by 2 bases, leaving 10 bases between them. This CDR3 spans 13 amino acids. Germline-derived CDR1 and CDR2 are WSHSY and SAAADI. The CDR3 sequence: CASEGIPYNEQFF. CDR3 bases: TGCGCCAGCGAGGGGATACCCTACAATGAGCAGTTCTTC.

This clone was observed a handful of times. This chain connects TRBV7-9 to TRBJ2-3; 11 positions agree with TRBD2. The germline CDR1 and CDR2 sequences are SEHNR and FQNEAQ (reference sequence). The CDR3 has 18 residues. The junction had 12 bases not matched to a gene; V was cut back by 4 bases and J by 3 bases. The DNA for the CDR3 is TGTGCCAGCAGCTATGGGACTAGCGGCTCAATCGGGACAGATACGCAGTATTTT. Its protein product is CASSYGTSGSIGTDTQYF.

The chain has TRBV5-1 and TRBJ1-4; the match to TRBD1 covers 7 bases. Trimming removed 4 bases from V and 5 bases from J; junction bases left unmatched: 5. The CDR3 contains 14 residues. CDR1 is SGHRS and CDR2 is YFSETQ in the germline V gene. In DNA, the CDR3 is TGCGCCAGCAGCCTAGGACAGGCCAATGAAAAACTGTTTTTT. Protein sequence: CASSLGQANEKLFF. Based on the CDR3 plus reference TRBV5-1 and TRBJ1-4, the full variable domain is KAGVTQTPRYLIKTRGQQVTLSCSPISGHRSVSWYQQTPGQGLQFLFEYFSETQRNKGNFPGRFSGRQFSNSRSEMNVSTLELGDSALYLCASSLGQANEKLFFGSGTQLSVL.

The V call is TRBV5-4, the J call TRBJ2-7; 10 bases are shared with TRBD1. CDR1 and CDR2 (germline): SGHNT, YYREEE (reference sequence). V was pared by 4 bases and J by 2 bases, with 3 bases of the junction left unmatched. CDR3 length: 14 residues. As DNA, the CDR3 is TGTGCCAGCAGCGTAGGACAGGGGGCCTACGAGCAGTACTTC. It yields the protein CASSVGQGAYEQYF.

The chain uses TRBV5-4 and TRBJ1-2, with D perhaps matching TRBD1 (5 bases). The CDR3 loop spans 14 amino acids. Looked up from germline, CDR1 is SGHNT and CDR2 is YYREEE (reference sequence). V lost 2 bases, J lost 7 bases, and 15 bases lay in between. The CDR3 bases are TGTGCCAGCAGCTTAATGGTCGGGACGAGTGGCTACACCTTC. Its protein product is CASSLMVGTSGYTF.

The gene calls are TRBV4-1 and TRBJ2-1; 10 bases are shared with TRBD1. CDR1 and CDR2 from the germline V gene are MGHRA and YSYEKL. CDR3 size: 14 residues. V shed 5 bases and J 10 bases; nucleotides not matched to a gene: 8. The CDR3 nucleotides are TGCGCCAGCAGCGACGGGACAGGGGCGTTCGAGCAGTTCTTC. Residues: CASSDGTGAFEQFF.

The chain carries TRBV2 and TRBJ1-4, with D tentatively TRBD1 (6 bases). CDR1 and CDR2 (germline): SNHLY, FYNNEI. CDR3 length: 16 amino acids. Trimming took 1 base from V and 3 from J, leaving 12 bases between them. CDR3 bases: TGTGCCAGCAGTGAAGAGTCGTACAGGGCTAATGAAAAACTGTTTTTT. It codes for CASSEESYRANEKLFF. Looking up the rest from reference TRBV2 and TRBJ1-4 gives the full variable domain: EPEVTQTPSHQVTQMGQEVILRCVPISNHLYFYWYRQILGQKVEFLVSFYNNEISEKSEIFDDQFSVERPDGSNFTLKIRSTKLEDSAMYFCASSEESYRANEKLFFGSGTQLSVL.

The rearrangement uses TRBV27 and TRBJ2-7; 7 bases are shared with TRBD2. The trim removed 2 bases at V and 5 bases at J, leaving 6 bases unmatched. This CDR3 is 14 amino acids long. Germline CDR1 reads MNHEY; CDR2 reads SMNVEV (reference sequence). The CDR3 DNA reads as TGTGCCAGCAGTTTACTGGGGAGGGCCCACGAGCAGTACTTC. Its translation is CASSLLGRAHEQYF.

CDR3 sequence: CASSTAGASTDTQYF. CDR3 nucleotides: TGTGCCAGCAGCACAGCGGGGGCAAGCACAGATACGCAGTATTTT. The genes are TRBV7-9 and TRBJ2-3; 8 nucleotides align to TRBD2. Trimming removed 5 bases from V and 0 bases from J; junction bases left unmatched: 4. This CDR3 contains 15 residues. The germline V gene encodes CDR1 SEHNR and CDR2 FQNEAQ (reference sequence).

V usage is TRBV11-3 and J usage is TRBJ2-1; D possibly corresponds to TRBD2 (6 bases). The germline gives CDR1 SGHNT, CDR2 YENEEA. The ends were cut back, 0 bases at V and 7 bases at J, with 13 bases in the middle. The CDR3 runs to 15 residues. The CDR3 sequence: CASSLDGGAGNEQFF. CDR3 DNA: TGTGCCAGCAGCTTAGACGGAGGGGCGGGGAATGAGCAGTTCTTC.

The rearrangement uses TRBV11-3 and TRBJ2-7; no clear D gene. The CDR3 extends over 14 amino acids. From germline, CDR1 is SGHNT and CDR2 YENEEA. Trimming stripped 3 bases from V and 4 bases from J, with 13 bases between. CDR3 DNA: TGTGCCAGCAGCTTTGGCCCCCTAGGGTACGAGCAGTACTTC. The encoded protein is CASSFGPLGYEQYF.

The rearrangement uses TRBV13 and TRBJ1-1; the D gene is possibly TRBD1 (5 bases). This CDR3 has 15 residues. Trimming left V 4 bases short and J 1 base short, with 13 bases between. Looked up from germline, CDR1 is PRHDT and CDR2 is FYEKMQ (reference sequence). The CDR3 bases are TGTGCCAGCAGCTGGTTGTTCGGGGGGAACACTGAAGCTTTCTTT. Translating gives CASSWLFGGNTEAFF.

This chain joins TRBV27 and TRBJ2-3; 10 nucleotides agree with TRBD1. This CDR3 contains 15 residues. Germline V gives CDR1 MNHEY, CDR2 SMNVEV (reference sequence). Trimming cost V 2 bases and J 9 bases; bases outside gene matches: 8. The CDR3 here is CASSLGGQGTSTQYF. CDR3 coding DNA: TGTGCCAGCAGTTTAGGGGGACAGGGGACCTCGACGCAGTATTTT.

In DNA, the CDR3 is TGTGCCAGCAACGGAGCCACAGATACGCAGTATTTT. As protein: CASNGATDTQYF. The chain joins TRBV7-2 to TRBJ2-3; unclear D gene. V was pared by 7 bases and J by 2 bases, with 7 bases between. The germline V gene has CDR1 SGHTA and CDR2 FQGNSA. CDR3 length: 12 residues.

The chain is built from TRBV15 and TRBJ2-2; 7 bases line up with TRBD1. Germline CDR1 is LNHNV and CDR2 is YYDKDF (reference sequence). The J segment lost 5 bases and the V segment lost 2 bases, leaving 8 bases of the junction unmatched. This CDR3 contains 16 residues. CDR3 coding DNA: TGTGCCACCAGCAGACCCGGGACAGCCAGAACCGGGGAGCTGTTTTTT. Translation: CATSRPGTARTGELFF.

This clone has more than one count but fewer than ten. The rearrangement links TRBV5-6 to TRBJ1-1; D is perhaps TRBD1 (6 bases). Germline-derived CDR1 and CDR2 are SGHDT and YYEEEE. This CDR3 has 14 residues. V was shortened by 4 bases and J by 3 bases, with 13 bases between the two germline ends. This CDR3 reads CASSLVGAYTEAFF. Written as DNA, the CDR3 is TGTGCCAGCAGCCTGGTGGGGGCTTACACTGAAGCTTTCTTT.

The chain is built from TRBV5-1 and TRBJ2-5; D is perhaps TRBD2 (5 bases). CDR1 is SGHRS, CDR2 YFSETQ, per germline. Between the trimmed V and J ends, which lost 4 bases and 0 bases, there was a span of 10 bases. CDR3 length: 14 amino acids. CDR3 in amino acids: CASSQSGHQETQYF. CDR3 coding DNA: TGCGCCAGCAGCCAAAGCGGACACCAAGAGACCCAGTACTTC.

The chain recombines TRBV6-5 with TRBJ2-5; TRBD1 or TRBD2 may be the D gene (5 bases each). This CDR3 region has 14 residues. Trimming took 8 bases from V and 1 from J, leaving 14 bases between them. CDR1 and CDR2 from the germline V gene are MNHEY and SVGAGI. The CDR3 spells CASGEGPSQETQYF. CDR3 in DNA: TGTGCCAGCGGTGAGGGACCCAGCCAAGAGACCCAGTACTTC.

Only one count was recorded for this clone. The rearrangement uses TRBV5-6 and TRBJ2-7; 8 nucleotides agree with TRBD1. With 4 bases clipped from V and 4 bases from J, the junction kept 16 bases outside the gene matches. Germline V gene sequence: CDR1 SGHDT, CDR2 YYEEEE. The CDR3 runs 17 residues. CDR3 protein: CASSPRDRRPSHYEQYF. CDR3 nucleotide sequence: TGTGCCAGCAGCCCCCGGGACAGGCGCCCTTCTCATTACGAGCAGTACTTC.

The chain links TRBV7-2 to TRBJ2-7; perhaps TRBD2 as D (6 bases). The CDR3 length is 16 residues. V lost 1 base and J lost 3, with 16 bases in between. The germline V gene encodes CDR1 SGHTA and CDR2 FQGNSA. The CDR3 region is CASSLVSASARYEQYF. The CDR3 DNA reads TGTGCCAGCAGCTTAGTATCTGCTAGCGCCCGCTACGAGCAGTACTTC. Full variable domain (remainder filled in from reference TRBV7-2 and TRBJ2-7): GAGVSQSPSNKVTEKGKDVELRCDPISGHTALYWYRQSLGQGLEFLIYFQGNSAPDKSGLPSDRFSAERTGGSVSTLTIQRTQQEDSAVYLCASSLVSASARYEQYFGPGTRLTVT.

The J gene is TRBJ2-1, the V gene TRBV6-5; TRBD1 matches 11 bases. Germline loops: CDR1 MNHEY, CDR2 SVGAGI. J lost 9 bases, V lost 2 bases, and 3 bases had no gene match. The CDR3 loop spans 14 amino acids. CDR3 in amino acids: CASSYGTGGSEQFF. As DNA, the CDR3 is TGTGCCAGCAGTTACGGGACAGGGGGATCTGAGCAGTTCTTC.

The rearrangement joins TRBV15 to TRBJ1-5; 7 positions agree with TRBD1. With 3 bases clipped from V and 0 bases from J, the junction kept 5 bases outside the gene matches. CDR3 size: 16 residues. Germline V gene sequence: CDR1 LNHNV, CDR2 YYDKDF (reference sequence). The CDR3: CATSRPGQVSNQPQHF. The CDR3 DNA reads TGTGCCACCAGCAGGCCTGGACAGGTTAGCAATCAGCCCCAGCATTTT.